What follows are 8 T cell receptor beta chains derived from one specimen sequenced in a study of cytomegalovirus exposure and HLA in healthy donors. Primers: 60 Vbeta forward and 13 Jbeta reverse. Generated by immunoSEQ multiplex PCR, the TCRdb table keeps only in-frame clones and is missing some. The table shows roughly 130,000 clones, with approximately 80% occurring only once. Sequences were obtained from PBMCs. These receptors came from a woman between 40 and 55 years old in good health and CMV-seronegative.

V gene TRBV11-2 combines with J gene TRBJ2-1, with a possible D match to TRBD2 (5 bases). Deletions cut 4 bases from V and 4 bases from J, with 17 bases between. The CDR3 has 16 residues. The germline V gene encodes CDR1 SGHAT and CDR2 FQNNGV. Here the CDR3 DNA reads TGTGCCAGCAGCTCCCTCGGGGTAGCTTCGTACAATGAGCAGTTCTTC. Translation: CASSSLGVASYNEQFF.

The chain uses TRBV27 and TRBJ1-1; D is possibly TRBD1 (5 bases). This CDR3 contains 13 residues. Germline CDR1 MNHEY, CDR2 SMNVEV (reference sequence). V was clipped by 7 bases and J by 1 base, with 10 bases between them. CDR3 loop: CASKRGSNTEAFF. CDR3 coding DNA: TGTGCCAGCAAGCGGGGGTCGAACACTGAAGCTTTCTTT.

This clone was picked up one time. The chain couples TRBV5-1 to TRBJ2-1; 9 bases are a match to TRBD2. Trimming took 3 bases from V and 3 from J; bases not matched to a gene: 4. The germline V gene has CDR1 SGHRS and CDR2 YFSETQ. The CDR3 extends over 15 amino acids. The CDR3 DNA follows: TGCGCCAGCAGCTCCAGACTAGCGGACTACAATGAGCAGTTCTTC. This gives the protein CASSSRLADYNEQFF.

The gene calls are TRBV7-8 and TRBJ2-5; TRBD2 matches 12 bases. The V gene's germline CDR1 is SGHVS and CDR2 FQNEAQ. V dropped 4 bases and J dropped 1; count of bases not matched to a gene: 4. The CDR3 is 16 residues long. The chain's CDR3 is CASSSRLAGAQETQYF. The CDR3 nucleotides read TGTGCCAGCAGCTCCAGACTAGCGGGGGCCCAAGAGACCCAGTACTTC.

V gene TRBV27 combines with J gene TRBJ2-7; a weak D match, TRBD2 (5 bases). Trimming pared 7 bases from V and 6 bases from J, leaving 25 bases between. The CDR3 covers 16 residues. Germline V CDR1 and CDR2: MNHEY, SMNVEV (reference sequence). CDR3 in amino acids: CASTYTGGGPLTEQYF. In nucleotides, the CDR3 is TGTGCCAGCACCTATACCGGAGGAGGACCCCTCACCGAGCAGTACTTC.

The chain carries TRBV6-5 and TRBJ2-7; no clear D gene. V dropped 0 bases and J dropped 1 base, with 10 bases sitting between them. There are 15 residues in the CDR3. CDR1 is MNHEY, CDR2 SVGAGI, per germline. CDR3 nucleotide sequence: TGTGCCAGCAGTTACTCTCTCGCAGGTTCCTACGAGCAGTACTTC. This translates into CASSYSLAGSYEQYF.

The CDR3 nucleotides are TGTGCCAGCAGCGTAGCTTTGACAGGGGGCTTTTACAATGAGCAGTTCTTC. Its translation: CASSVALTGGFYNEQFF. The J gene is TRBJ2-1, the V gene TRBV9; 10 bases fit TRBD1. The CDR3 is 17 amino acids. The germline V gene has CDR1 SGDLS and CDR2 YYNGEE. The V segment lost 0 bases and the J segment 4 bases; nucleotides outside the gene matches: 7.

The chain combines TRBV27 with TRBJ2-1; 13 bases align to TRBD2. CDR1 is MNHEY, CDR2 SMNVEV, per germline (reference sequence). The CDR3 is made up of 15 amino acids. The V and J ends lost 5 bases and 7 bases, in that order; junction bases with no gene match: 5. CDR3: CASSPGLAGRNEQFF. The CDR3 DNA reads TGTGCCAGCAGTCCGGGACTAGCGGGAAGGAATGAGCAGTTCTTC.